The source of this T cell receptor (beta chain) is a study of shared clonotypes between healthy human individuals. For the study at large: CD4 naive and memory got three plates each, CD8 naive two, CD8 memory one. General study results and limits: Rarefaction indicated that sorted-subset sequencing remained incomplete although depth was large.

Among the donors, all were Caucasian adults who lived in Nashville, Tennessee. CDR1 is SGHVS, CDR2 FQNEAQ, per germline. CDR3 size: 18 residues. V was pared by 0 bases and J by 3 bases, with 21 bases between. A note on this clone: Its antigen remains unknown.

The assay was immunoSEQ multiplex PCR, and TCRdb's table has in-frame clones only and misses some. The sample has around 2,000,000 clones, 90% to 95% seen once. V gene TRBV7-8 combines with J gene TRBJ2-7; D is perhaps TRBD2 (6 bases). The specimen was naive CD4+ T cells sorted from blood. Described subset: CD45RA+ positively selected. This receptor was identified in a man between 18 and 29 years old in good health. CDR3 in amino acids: CASSLAVSGGDFLYEQYF. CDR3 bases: TGTGCCAGCAGCTTAGCGGTTTCGGGCGGGGACTTCCTCTACGAGCAGTACTTC.